The rows below give T cell receptor beta chains drawn from one sample of a study of T cell changes during pregnancy in multiple sclerosis. Libraries were prepared by immunoSEQ multiplex PCR; TCRdb keeps only in-frame clonotypes and omits some of them. The profile shows about 100,000 clones, around 92% of them singletons. The starting material was peripheral blood, obtained after pregnancy. The receptors originated from a female donor with multiple sclerosis, enrolled in a pregnancy study. Each CDR3 is given with its conserved first and last residue. The D gene is left open where the match is weak. Size tells how often a clone was seen (once, few, many) or the class of an expanded clone, and some rows leave it out.

TGCGCCAGCAGCCAAGACTTACAGAAACTTGGCTACACCTTC	CASSQDLQKLGYTF	NA	TRBJ1-2	TRBV4-3	NA
TGTGCCAGCAGCTTGACCGGGACAGTAGGGGAGACCCAGTACTTC	CASSLTGTVGETQYF	TRBD1	TRBJ2-5	TRBV5-6	NA
TGTGCCAGCAGTCCACATAGCGGGCTTACCTACGAGCAGTACTTC	CASSPHSGLTYEQYF	TRBD2	TRBJ2-7	TRBV27	NA
TGTGCCAGCACAGGGCCCTCCCCTGAGGATACGCAGTATTTT	CASTGPSPEDTQYF	NA	TRBJ2-3	TRBV27	NA
TGCGCCAGCAGCTTGGCGGGGTCTAACTACGAGCAGTACTTC	CASSLAGSNYEQYF	NA	TRBJ2-7	TRBV5-1	NA
TGTGCCAGCAGCCCAAGAGGGGGCGATCTGAACACTGAAGCTTTCTTT	CASSPRGGDLNTEAFF	TRBD1	TRBJ1-1	TRBV11-3	many
TGTGCCAGCAGTGAATATGGGACAGAAGTGTGGGTCACTGAAGCTTTCTTT	CASSEYGTEVWVTEAFF	TRBD1	TRBJ1-1	TRBV2	NA
TGCGCCAGCAGTGAGTCGAGGTGGACGCAGTATTTT	CASSESRWTQYF	NA	TRBJ2-3	TRBV10-1	NA
TGTGCCAGTAGTCGTAAACAGGAATACGAGCAGTACTTC	CASSRKQEYEQYF	NA	TRBJ2-7	TRBV19	NA
TGTGCCAGCAGGGGACTAGCGGGGTTTGAGCAGTTCTTC	CASRGLAGFEQFF	TRBD2	TRBJ2-1	TRBV2	NA
TGCGCCAGCAGCTCCCACAGGGGTGATGGCTACACCTTC	CASSSHRGDGYTF	TRBD1	TRBJ1-2	TRBV5-1	NA
TGTGCCAGAAGCAGGACTAGGACTAGCGGGAGTAGCGAGCAGTACTTC	CARSRTRTSGSSEQYF	TRBD2	TRBJ2-7	TRBV5-3	NA
TGTGCCAGCAGCCCACAGACAGGCTACGAGCAGTACTTC	CASSPQTGYEQYF	NA	TRBJ2-7	TRBV7-2	NA
TGTGCCAGCAGCTCGGGACAGGGGCCTCTCGAGCAGTACTTC	CASSSGQGPLEQYF	TRBD1	TRBJ2-7	TRBV7-3	NA
TGCGCCAGCAGTCAATCGAGGAGCTCCTATAATTCACCCCTCCACTTT	CASSQSRSSYNSPLHF	NA	TRBJ1-6	TRBV23-1	NA
TGTGCCAGCAGCGTGGGAGACAGGTTGAACACTGAAGCTTTCTTT	CASSVGDRLNTEAFF	NA	TRBJ1-1	TRBV9	NA
TGTGCCAGCAGCTTGGGACTAGTAGGCGATGAGCAGTTCTTC	CASSLGLVGDEQFF	TRBD2	TRBJ2-1	TRBV7-3	NA
TGTGCCAGCAGTTACCAACAGGCGCCAGTTGGCTACACCTTC	CASSYQQAPVGYTF	NA	TRBJ1-2	TRBV6-5	NA
TGCGCCACCGGAGGGACAGAGAATCAGCCCCAGCATTTT	CATGGTENQPQHF	TRBD1	TRBJ1-5	TRBV10-2	NA
TGTGCCAGCAGCTTCCGGGACAGGGATGCGCAGTACTTC	CASSFRDRDAQYF	TRBD1	TRBJ2-7	TRBV9	once
TGTGCCAGCGGGGAGGGTTCCGGTAATTCACCCCTCCACTTT	CASGEGSGNSPLHF	NA	TRBJ1-6	TRBV7-3	NA
TGTGCCAGCAGCCTTCAGGGGGACACCTCCTACGAGCAGTACTTC	CASSLQGDTSYEQYF	TRBD1	TRBJ2-7	TRBV5-6	NA
TGTGCCAGCAGCAGGGACAGGGTGGGGGGCTACACCTTC	CASSRDRVGGYTF	TRBD1	TRBJ1-2	TRBV7-2	NA
TGTGCCAGCAGCTTAGGTACAGGAGCCCTCTATGGCTACACCTTC	CASSLGTGALYGYTF	NA	TRBJ1-2	TRBV7-2	NA
TGTGCCAGCAGAGCCGGGACAATCTATAATTCACCCCTCCACTTT	CASRAGTIYNSPLHF	NA	TRBJ1-6	TRBV2	NA
TGTGCCAGCAGCCAAGGCCGAGGACTCCCTTCCGAAGCTTTCTTT	CASSQGRGLPSEAFF	NA	TRBJ1-1	TRBV4-2	NA
TGTGCCAGCAGTCCATTTAAGGTCTGGGACAAGAGACAGTACGAGCAGTACTTC	CASSPFKVWDKRQYEQYF	NA	TRBJ2-7	TRBV27	NA
TGTGCCAGCAGTGGACTAGCGGGAGTCGAGCAGTACTTC	CASSGLAGVEQYF	TRBD2	TRBJ2-7	TRBV25-1	NA
TGTGCCAGCAGTCCCTCAGGGGGCAGGACTGAAGCTTTCTTT	CASSPSGGRTEAFF	TRBD1	TRBJ1-1	TRBV6-5	NA
TGTGCCAGCAGTTCCTTGGCGTACTATCAAGAGACCCAGTACTTC	CASSSLAYYQETQYF	NA	TRBJ2-5	TRBV6-5	NA
TGTGCCAGCAGCTTAGTTTTGGGGGGGTTAGCTTTCTTT	CASSLVLGGLAFF	NA	TRBJ1-1	TRBV11-2	NA
TGTGCCAGCAGTTACGCAGTCAGCTCCTATAATTCACCCCTCCACTTT	CASSYAVSSYNSPLHF	NA	TRBJ1-6	TRBV6-5	NA
TGTGCCAGCGGCCCAGGGAATGGCTACACCTTC	CASGPGNGYTF	NA	TRBJ1-2	TRBV2	once
TGTGCCAGCAGTGAGGGACACTCCTACGAGCAGTACTTC	CASSEGHSYEQYF	NA	TRBJ2-7	TRBV2	NA
TGCAGCGTCGTTCGGACTAGGGAGCAGTACTTC	CSVVRTREQYF	TRBD2	TRBJ2-7	TRBV29-1	NA
TGTGCCAGCAGCTTCGCGGGGTCACCCACAGATACGCAGTATTTT	CASSFAGSPTDTQYF	NA	TRBJ2-3	TRBV7-2	NA
TGTGCCATCAGCTTAGCGGGGGGGCAAGATACGCAGTATTTT	CAISLAGGQDTQYF	TRBD2	TRBJ2-3	TRBV10-3	NA
TGTGCCAGCAGCTTAGGATGGGGGGGTAGTACCGGGGAGCTGTTTTTT	CASSLGWGGSTGELFF	TRBD2	TRBJ2-2	TRBV7-2	once
TGCGCCAGCCGCCCCCTGGGTACTAGCGGATACAATGAGCAGTTCTTC	CASRPLGTSGYNEQFF	TRBD2	TRBJ2-1	TRBV5-1	NA
TGTGCCAGCAGTTTATCTGAGACAGGAACCCAGCCCCAGCATTTT	CASSLSETGTQPQHF	NA	TRBJ1-5	TRBV27	NA